These T cell receptor beta chains were read from a single sample in a study of blood T cell repertoires in COVID-19. Repertoires were generated with immunoSEQ multiplex PCR, while TCRdb's copy carries only in-frame clones and drops some. The data hold a few hundred thousand clones, with approximately 85% observed a single time. Sequences were obtained from peripheral blood. The receptors were gathered from a woman in her forties or fifties with acute or convalescent COVID-19. Both conserved end residues are part of each CDR3. A D gene is named only where the DNA matches it firmly. Size tells how often a clone was seen (once, few, many) or the class of an expanded clone, and some rows leave it out.

TRBJ2-5,TRBV28,NA,NA,TGTGCCAGCAGTCACGGACAGCAAGAGACCCAGTACTTC,CASSHGQQETQYF
TRBJ2-7,TRBV10-2,NA,TRBD1,TGCGCCAGCAGTGTCCCGGGACAGGGGCCCGGTTACGAGCAGTACTTC,CASSVPGQGPGYEQYF
TRBJ1-1,TRBV28,NA,NA,TGTGCCAGCAGTTCTCCCCCCCCTGTGAACACTGAAGCTTTCTTT,CASSSPPPVNTEAFF
TRBJ1-1,TRBV15,NA,TRBD1,TGTGCCACCAGCATAGGACGGTGGGGACAGGGGGTGCCTGAAGCTTTCTTT,CATSIGRWGQGVPEAFF
TRBJ2-1,TRBV24-1,NA,TRBD2,TGTGCCACCAGTGACCCCGGGACTAGCGGGAGGAGAAATGAGCAGTTCTTC,CATSDPGTSGRRNEQFF
TRBJ2-3,TRBV18,NA,NA,TGTGCCAGCTCAGCCCCCAGCGGGAGCACAGATACGCAGTATTTT,CASSAPSGSTDTQYF
TRBJ2-6,TRBV30,NA,NA,TGTGCCTTGCGACAGGTTTCTTCTGGGGCCAACGTCCTGACTTTC,CALRQVSSGANVLTF
TRBJ2-7,TRBV18,NA,TRBD2,TGTGCCAGCTCAACCCGGACTAGCAATAGCGAGCAGTACTTC,CASSTRTSNSEQYF
TRBJ2-7,TRBV2,once,TRBD1,TGTGCCAGCAAACAGGGGGCGGGTGAGCAGTACTTC,CASKQGAGEQYF
TRBJ1-5,TRBV9,NA,TRBD1,TGTGCCAGCAGCCGGGACAGGGGTGGTCAGCCCCAGCATTTT,CASSRDRGGQPQHF
TRBJ2-1,TRBV21-1,NA,NA,TGTGCCAGCAGCAAAGTCCTTACGTCCGAAAGAGCGGGAAGGTCCTACAATGAGCAGTTCTTC,CASSKVLTSERAGRSYNEQFF
TRBJ1-2,TRBV7-2,NA,TRBD1,TGTGCCAGCAGCTCCCCGACAGGGTTGCTCTATGGCTACACCTTC,CASSSPTGLLYGYTF
TRBJ1-5,TRBV5-1,NA,NA,TGCGCCAGCAGCTTGGTAGGTAGCCAGCCCCAGCATTTT,CASSLVGSQPQHF
TRBJ2-4,TRBV29-1,NA,NA,TGCAGCGTTGATGCGGGTCAAAACATTCAGTACTTC,CSVDAGQNIQYF
TRBJ2-1,TRBV4-1,NA,NA,TGCGCCAGCAGCCAAGAAGTTAGTTTGATGAATGAGCAGTTCTTC,CASSQEVSLMNEQFF
TRBJ2-1,TRBV20-1,NA,TRBD2,TGCAGTGCTAGTAGTCTAGCGGGAGCCCATGAGCAGTTCTTC,CSASSLAGAHEQFF
TRBJ2-5,TRBV4-1,once,NA,TGCGCCAGCAGCCGATTGACTAGTCAGGCGACCCAGTACTTC,CASSRLTSQATQYF
TRBJ2-4,TRBV19,once,TRBD1,TGTGCCAGTAGTAGAGGACAGGGGGCGAACATTCAGTACTTC,CASSRGQGANIQYF
TRBJ1-1,TRBV7-9,NA,NA,TGTGCCAGCAGCTTAGGCCTTTGGGGGGACCCTGAAGCTTTCTTT,CASSLGLWGDPEAFF
TRBJ2-1,TRBV10-3,NA,TRBD2,TGTGCCATCAGGACTAGCGGGACAAACAATGAGCAGTTCTTC,CAIRTSGTNNEQFF